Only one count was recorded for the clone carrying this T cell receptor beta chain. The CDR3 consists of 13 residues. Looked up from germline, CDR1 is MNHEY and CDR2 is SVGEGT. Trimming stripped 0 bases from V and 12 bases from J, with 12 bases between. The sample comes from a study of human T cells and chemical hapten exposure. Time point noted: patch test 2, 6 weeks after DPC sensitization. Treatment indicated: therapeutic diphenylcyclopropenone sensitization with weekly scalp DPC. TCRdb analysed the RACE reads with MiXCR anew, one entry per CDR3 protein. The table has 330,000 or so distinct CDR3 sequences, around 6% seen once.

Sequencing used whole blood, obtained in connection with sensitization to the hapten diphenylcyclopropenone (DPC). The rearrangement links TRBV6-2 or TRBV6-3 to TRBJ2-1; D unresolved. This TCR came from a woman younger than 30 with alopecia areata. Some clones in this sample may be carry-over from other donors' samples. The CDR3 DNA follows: TGTGCCAGCAGTTACTCTTTTTGGGAAGGGCAGTTCTTC. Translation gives CASSYSFWEGQFF.